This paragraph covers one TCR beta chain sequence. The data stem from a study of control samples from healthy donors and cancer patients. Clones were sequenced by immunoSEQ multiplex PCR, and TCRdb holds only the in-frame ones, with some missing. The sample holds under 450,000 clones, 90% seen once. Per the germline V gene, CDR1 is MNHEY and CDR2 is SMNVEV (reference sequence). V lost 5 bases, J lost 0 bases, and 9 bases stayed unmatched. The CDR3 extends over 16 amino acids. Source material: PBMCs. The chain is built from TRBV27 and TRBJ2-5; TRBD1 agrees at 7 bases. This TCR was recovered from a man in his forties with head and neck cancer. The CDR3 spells CASSPIDRADQETQYF. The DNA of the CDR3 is TGTGCCAGCAGTCCGATAGACAGGGCAGACCAAGAGACCCAGTACTTC.